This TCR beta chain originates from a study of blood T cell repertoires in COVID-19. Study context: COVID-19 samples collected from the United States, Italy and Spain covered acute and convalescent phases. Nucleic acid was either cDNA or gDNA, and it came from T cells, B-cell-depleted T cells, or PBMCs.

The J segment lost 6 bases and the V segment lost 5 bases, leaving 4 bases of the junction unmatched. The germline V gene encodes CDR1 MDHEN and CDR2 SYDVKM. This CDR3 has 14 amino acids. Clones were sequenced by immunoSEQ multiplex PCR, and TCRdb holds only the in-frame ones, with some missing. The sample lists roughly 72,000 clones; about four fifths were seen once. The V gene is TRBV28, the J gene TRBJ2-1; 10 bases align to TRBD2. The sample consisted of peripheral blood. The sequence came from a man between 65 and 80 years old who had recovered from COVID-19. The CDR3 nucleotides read TGTGCCAGCAGTCCTAGCGGGGGAGCCAATGAGCAGTTCTTC. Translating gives CASSPSGGANEQFF.